This T cell receptor (beta chain) was identified during a study of regulatory T cells in long-lasting Graves disease. Time point here: persistent/refractory GD, antithyroid drugs over 5 years with positive TRAb. PBMC-derived RNA was used for the TCR library. The authors drew patients from an endocrinology department in Xi'an, China. TCR beta libraries were built with iRepertoire HTBI primers and Arm-PCR of CDR3 regions. One entry per CDR3 protein results from TCRdb running MiXCR on the multiplex PCR reads. The data show about 470,000 distinct CDR3 sequences, under 25% seen once. There are 16 residues in the CDR3. The ends lost 4 bases at V and 5 bases at J; junction bases unmatched: 7. Per the germline V gene, CDR1 is SEHNR and CDR2 is FQNEAQ (reference sequence).

J is TRBJ2-7 and V is TRBV7-9, with 14 nucleotides matching TRBD2. This receptor was taken from a female donor with Graves disease. This specimen was peripheral blood mononuclear cells (PBMCs), taken when the disease was refractory, from a patient treated with antithyroid drugs. CDR3 protein: CASSYPGTSGSHEQYF. Here the CDR3 DNA reads TGTGCCAGCAGCTACCCAGGGACTAGCGGGAGCCACGAGCAGTACTTC.